This TCR beta chain came from a study of cytomegalovirus exposure and HLA in healthy donors. Notes on this clone: Its specificity is unknown.

The study, taken as a whole, reports: Most CMV-associated TCR beta chains appeared HLA-restricted in a later analysis. A later analysis found TCR association rates differed by HLA locus, highest for DRB1 and lowest for HLA-C. According to a later analysis, donors in an Asian-associated ancestry cluster reportedly had fewer N-insertions than the roughly 660-donor mean.

Both 60 Vbeta primers and 13 Jbeta primers went into the PCR. In the authors' workflow: Later, an analysis found 80 million or so unique TCR beta chains, and about 10 million of these were shared. The protocol was immunoSEQ multiplex PCR, while the TCRdb copy is restricted to in-frame clones and leaves out a portion. V, J and clone size reflect that table, while D and trimming were determined from the DNA. The repertoire has over 100,000 clones, approximately 70% of them found once; the top ten carry just over 8.5%. V lost 3 bases and J lost 2, with 11 bases in between. The CDR3 extends over 15 amino acids. In germline, CDR1 is SNHLY, CDR2 FYNNEI.

The receptor comes from a man aged 30 to 45 in good health and CMV-seropositive. This chain connects TRBV2 to TRBJ1-3; D is uncertain. Sequenced material: PBMCs. CDR3 in amino acids: CASSDSRRAGNTIYF. The CDR3 DNA reads as TGTGCCAGCAGTGATTCGCGGAGGGCTGGAAACACCATATATTTT.